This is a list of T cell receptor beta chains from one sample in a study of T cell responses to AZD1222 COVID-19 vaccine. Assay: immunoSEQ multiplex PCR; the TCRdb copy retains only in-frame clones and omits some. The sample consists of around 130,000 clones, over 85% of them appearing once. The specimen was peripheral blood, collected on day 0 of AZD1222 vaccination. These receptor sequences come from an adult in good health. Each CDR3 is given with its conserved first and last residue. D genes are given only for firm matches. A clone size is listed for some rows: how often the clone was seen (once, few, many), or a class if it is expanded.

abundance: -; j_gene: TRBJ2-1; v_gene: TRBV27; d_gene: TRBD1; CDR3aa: CASRLTGSPYNEQFF; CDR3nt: TGTGCCAGCAGACTGACAGGGTCCCCCTACAATGAGCAGTTCTTC
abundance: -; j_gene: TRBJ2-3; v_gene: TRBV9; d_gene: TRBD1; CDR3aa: CASSWDSSTDTQYF; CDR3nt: TGTGCCAGCAGTTGGGACAGTAGCACAGATACGCAGTATTTT
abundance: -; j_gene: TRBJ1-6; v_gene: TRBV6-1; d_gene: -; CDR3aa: CASSQDLPHYNSPLHF; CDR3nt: TGTGCCAGCAGTCAAGACCTACCCCACTATAATTCACCCCTCCACTTT
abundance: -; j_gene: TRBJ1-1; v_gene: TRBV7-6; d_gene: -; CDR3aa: CASSLVWGGGFTEAFF; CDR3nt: TGTGCCAGCAGCTTAGTATGGGGGGGCGGGTTCACTGAAGCTTTCTTT
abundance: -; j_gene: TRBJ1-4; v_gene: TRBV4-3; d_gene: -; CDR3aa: CASSQDDGGFREKLFF; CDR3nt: TGCGCCAGCAGCCAGGATGACGGGGGTTTCCGTGAAAAACTGTTTTTT
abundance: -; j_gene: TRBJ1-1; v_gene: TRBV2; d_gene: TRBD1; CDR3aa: CARGKDRDTEAFF; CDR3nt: TGTGCCAGGGGAAAAGACAGGGACACTGAAGCTTTCTTT
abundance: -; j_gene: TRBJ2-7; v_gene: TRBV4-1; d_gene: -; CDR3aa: CASSHTLRYEQYF; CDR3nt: TGCGCCAGCAGCCACACTCTTCGGTACGAGCAGTACTTC
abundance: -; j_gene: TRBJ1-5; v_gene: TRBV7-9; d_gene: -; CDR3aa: CASSLEGGQPQHF; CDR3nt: TGTGCCAGCAGCTTAGAGGGGGGACAGCCCCAGCATTTT
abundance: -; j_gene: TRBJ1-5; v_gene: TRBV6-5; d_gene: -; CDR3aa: CASSFGLDQPQHF; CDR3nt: TGTGCCAGCAGTTTCGGGTTGGATCAGCCCCAGCATTTT
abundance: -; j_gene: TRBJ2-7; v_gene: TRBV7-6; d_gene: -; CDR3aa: CASSLQGVGAYEQYF; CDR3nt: TGTGCCAGCAGCTTACAGGGAGTTGGGGCCTACGAGCAGTACTTC
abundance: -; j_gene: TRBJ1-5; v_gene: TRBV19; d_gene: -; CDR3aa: CASSMKQGYQPQHF; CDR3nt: TGTGCCAGTAGTATGAAGCAGGGGTATCAGCCCCAGCATTTT
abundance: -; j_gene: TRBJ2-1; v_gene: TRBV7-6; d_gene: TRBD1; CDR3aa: CASSPNLDRGHNEQFF; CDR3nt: TGTGCCAGCAGCCCTAACTTGGACAGGGGCCACAATGAGCAGTTCTTC
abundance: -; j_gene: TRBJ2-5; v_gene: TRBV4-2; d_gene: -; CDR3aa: CASSPHEGSSDQETQYF; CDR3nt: TGTGCCAGCAGCCCCCACGAGGGTTCTAGCGATCAAGAGACCCAGTACTTC
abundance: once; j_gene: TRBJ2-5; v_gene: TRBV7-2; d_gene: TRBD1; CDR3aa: CASSSTFTGEETQYF; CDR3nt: TGTGCCAGCAGCTCAACCTTCACAGGGGAAGAGACCCAGTACTTC
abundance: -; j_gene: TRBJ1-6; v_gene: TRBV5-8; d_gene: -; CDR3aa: CASSYDTRALHF; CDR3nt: TGTGCCAGCAGCTATGATACGAGGGCTCTCCACTTT
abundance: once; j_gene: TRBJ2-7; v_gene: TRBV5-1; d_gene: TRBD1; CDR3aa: CASSLSTGVYEQYF; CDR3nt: TGCGCCAGCAGCTTGTCCACAGGGGTATACGAGCAGTACTTC
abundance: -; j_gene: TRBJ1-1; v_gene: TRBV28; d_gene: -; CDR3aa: CASSGGNTEAFF; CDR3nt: TGTGCCAGCAGCGGGGGGAACACTGAAGCTTTCTTT
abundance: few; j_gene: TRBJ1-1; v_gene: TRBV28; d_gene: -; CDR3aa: CASRWWGENTEAFF; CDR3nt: TGTGCCAGCAGGTGGTGGGGGGAGAACACTGAAGCTTTCTTT
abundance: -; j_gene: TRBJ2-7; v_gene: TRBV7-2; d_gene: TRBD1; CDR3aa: CASSLVQGAYEQYF; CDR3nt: TGTGCCAGCAGCTTAGTTCAGGGGGCCTACGAGCAGTACTTC
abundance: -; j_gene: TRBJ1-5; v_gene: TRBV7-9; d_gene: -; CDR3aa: CASSFGGSQPQHF; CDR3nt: TGTGCCAGCAGCTTTGGGGGTAGTCAGCCCCAGCATTTT
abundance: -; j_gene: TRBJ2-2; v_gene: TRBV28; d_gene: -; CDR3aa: CASSLNTGELFF; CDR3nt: TGTGCCAGCAGTCTCAACACCGGGGAGCTGTTTTTT
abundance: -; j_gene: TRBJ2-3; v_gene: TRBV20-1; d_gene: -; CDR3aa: CSASVSGDPDTQYF; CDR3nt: TGCAGTGCTAGTGTGTCAGGAGATCCAGATACGCAGTATTTT
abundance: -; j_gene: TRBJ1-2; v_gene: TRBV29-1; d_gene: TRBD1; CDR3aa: CSVPGQANYGYTF; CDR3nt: TGCAGCGTCCCGGGACAGGCTAACTATGGCTACACCTTC
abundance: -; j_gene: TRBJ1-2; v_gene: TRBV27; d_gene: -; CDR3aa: CASSFSRNYGYTF; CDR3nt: TGTGCCAGCAGTTTTTCACGGAACTATGGCTACACCTTC
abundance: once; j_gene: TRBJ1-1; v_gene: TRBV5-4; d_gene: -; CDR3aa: CASSLGGSGSIGGTEAFF; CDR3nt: TGTGCCAGCAGCTTGGGAGGGAGCGGTAGTATCGGGGGGACTGAAGCTTTCTTT
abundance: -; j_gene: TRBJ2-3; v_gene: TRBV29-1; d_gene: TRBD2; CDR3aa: CSAYLLAEGTDTQYF; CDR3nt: TGCAGCGCCTACCTACTAGCGGAGGGCACAGATACGCAGTATTTT
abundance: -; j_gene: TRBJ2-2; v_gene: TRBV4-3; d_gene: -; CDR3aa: CASSRTGTFNTGELFF; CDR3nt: TGCGCCAGCAGCCGAACCGGGACTTTTAACACCGGGGAGCTGTTTTTT
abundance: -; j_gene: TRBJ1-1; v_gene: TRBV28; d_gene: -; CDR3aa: CASSPQGRGANTEAFF; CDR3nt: TGTGCCAGCAGTCCCCAGGGTCGGGGGGCTAACACTGAAGCTTTCTTT
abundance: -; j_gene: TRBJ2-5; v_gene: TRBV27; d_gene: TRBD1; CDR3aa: CASSLDRGEETQYF; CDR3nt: TGTGCCAGCAGCCTGGACAGGGGCGAAGAGACCCAGTACTTC
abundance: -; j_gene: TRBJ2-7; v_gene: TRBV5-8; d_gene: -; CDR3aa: CASSLGQSYEQYF; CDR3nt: TGTGCCAGCAGCTTGGGGCAGTCCTACGAGCAGTACTTC
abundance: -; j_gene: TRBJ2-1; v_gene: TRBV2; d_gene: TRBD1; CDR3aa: CASSRDRGNNEQFF; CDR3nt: TGTGCCAGCAGCCGGGACAGGGGTAACAATGAGCAGTTCTTC
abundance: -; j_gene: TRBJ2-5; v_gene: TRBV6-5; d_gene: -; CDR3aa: CASRGGLGTQYF; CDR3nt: TGTGCCAGCAGGGGGGGCTTAGGGACCCAGTACTTC
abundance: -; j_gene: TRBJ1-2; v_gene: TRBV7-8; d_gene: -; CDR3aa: CASSFYLPSPTNYGYTF; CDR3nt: TGTGCCAGCAGCTTTTACCTCCCCAGCCCTACTAACTATGGCTACACCTTC
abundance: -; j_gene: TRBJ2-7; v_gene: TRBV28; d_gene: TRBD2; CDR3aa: CASRGVSYEQYF; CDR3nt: TGTGCCTCTCGGGGGGTGTCCTACGAGCAGTACTTC
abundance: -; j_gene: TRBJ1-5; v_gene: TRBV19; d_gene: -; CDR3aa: CASSIVVDNQPQHF; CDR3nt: TGTGCCAGTAGTATCGTCGTAGACAATCAGCCCCAGCATTTT
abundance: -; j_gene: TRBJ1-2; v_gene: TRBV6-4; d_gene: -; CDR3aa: CASSVRGLGYGYTF; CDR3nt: TGTGCCAGCAGTGTAAGGGGGTTAGGCTATGGCTACACCTTC
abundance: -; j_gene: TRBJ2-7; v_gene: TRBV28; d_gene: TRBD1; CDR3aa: CASSLPIGAGGEQYF; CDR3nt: TGTGCCAGCAGTTTACCCATCGGGGCAGGGGGCGAGCAGTACTTC
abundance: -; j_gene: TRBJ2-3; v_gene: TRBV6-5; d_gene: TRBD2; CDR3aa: CASRPIAGSTDTQYF; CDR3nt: TGTGCCAGCAGGCCGATAGCGGGGAGCACAGATACGCAGTATTTT